Each of the 23 T cell receptor beta chains below was sequenced from the same sample in a study of response to subunit inactivated influenza vaccine. MiXCR was run by TCRdb on the RT-PCR reads, yielding one entry per CDR3 protein. The table lists 530,000 or so distinct CDR3 sequences, roughly 12% of them singletons. The sequenced sample was PBMCs from blood, obtained on the day of vaccination. All receptors derive from a man aged 50-59 years who received an inactivated influenza vaccine.

This clonotype was seen only a few times. V and J are TRBV6-5 and TRBJ2-7; D is unclear. The CDR3 has 11 amino acids. From germline, CDR1 is MNHEY and CDR2 SVGAGI. Trimming took 6 bases from V and 7 from J, leaving 10 bases between them. The CDR3 DNA reads as TGTGCCAGCAGAGTCGCGGAAGAGCAGTACTTC. Translated: CASRVAEEQYF.

The gene calls are TRBV10-1 and TRBJ2-7; TRBD2 might be the D (5 bases). V lost 5 bases, J lost 3 bases, and 11 bases lay in between. The CDR3 contains 13 residues. Germline CDR1 reads WNHNN; CDR2 reads SYGVQD (reference sequence). In DNA form, the CDR3 reads TGCGCCAGCAGTTTGTTGACTAACTACGAGCAGTACTTC. Its protein is CASSLLTNYEQYF.

This clonotype has a count of ten or more. This sequence joins TRBV20-1 and TRBJ2-1; tentatively, D is TRBD1 or TRBD2 (5 bases each). Trimming removed 3 bases at V and 6 bases at J, with 12 bases between. Per germline, CDR1 DFQATT and CDR2 SNEGSKA (reference sequence). There are 13 residues in the CDR3. CDR3 coding DNA: TGCAGTGCTAGGGGACCTTCGGCCAATGAGCAGTTCTTC. Translated, it gives CSARGPSANEQFF.

The chain uses TRBV25-1 and TRBJ1-2; unclear D gene. CDR3 length: 13 residues. The V and J ends lost 7 bases and 3 bases respectively, with 12 bases between them. Germline CDR1 and CDR2: MGHDK and SYGVNS. CDR3 bases: TGTGCCAGCACCCCTGCGGACCACTATGGCTACACCTTC. This sequence encodes CASTPADHYGYTF.

The J gene is TRBJ2-1, the V gene TRBV7-6; D is undetermined. CDR3 length: 14 residues. From germline, CDR1 is SGHVS and CDR2 FNYEAQ. V was cut by 0 bases and J by 4 bases, with 7 bases left in between. CDR3: CASSLAADYNEQFF. In DNA, the CDR3 is TGTGCCAGCAGCTTAGCGGCCGATTACAATGAGCAGTTCTTC.

This clonotype was detected a few times. The chain joins TRBV7-9 to TRBJ2-7; a possible D gene is TRBD1 (6 bases). The V gene's germline CDR1 is SEHNR and CDR2 FQNEAQ (reference sequence). The CDR3 sequence is 12 residues long. The V end was cut by 5 bases, the J end by 6 bases, with 11 bases between. CDR3 region: CASSLDRSEQYF. The CDR3 DNA sequence: TGTGCCAGCAGCCTAGACAGGTCCGAGCAGTACTTC.

This chain joins TRBV28 and TRBJ2-1; the D is unclear. The germline V gene has CDR1 MDHEN and CDR2 SYDVKM. Trimming stripped 6 bases from V and 10 bases from J, with 13 bases between. The CDR3 is made up of 12 amino acids. CDR3 nucleotides: TGTGCCAGCAGCCAACAGCCTCGAGAGCAGTTCTTC. This gives the protein CASSQQPREQFF.

This clonotype showed up just a few times. The chain joins TRBV7-6 to TRBJ2-5, with TRBD2 matching over 7 bases. Trimming at V came to 2 bases and at J to 2 bases, leaving 5 bases not matched to a gene. CDR3 length equals 15 residues. The germline V gene has CDR1 SGHVS and CDR2 FNYEAQ. The CDR3 region has the DNA TGTGCCAGCAGCTTAACCGCTAGCGGACAAGAGACCCAGTACTTC. Translation: CASSLTASGQETQYF.

This clonotype has a count of ten or more. The V call is TRBV6-1, the J call TRBJ2-2, with D maybe TRBD2 (5 bases). CDR1 MNHNS and CDR2 SASEGT come from the germline V gene. CDR3 size: 15 residues. V lost 5 bases to trimming and J lost 4 bases, with 14 bases between them. The CDR3: CASSPLSGITGELFF. DNA for the CDR3: TGTGCCAGCAGTCCGTTATCGGGGATCACCGGGGAGCTGTTTTTT.

The gene calls are TRBV14 and TRBJ2-7; D call uncertain. Trimming stripped 5 bases from V and 2 bases from J, with 13 bases between. The CDR3 totals 14 residues. Germline CDR1 SGHDN, CDR2 FVKESK. The CDR3 loop reads CASSKATRAYEQYF. DNA for the CDR3: TGTGCCAGCAGCAAAGCGACAAGAGCCTACGAGCAGTACTTC.

In this sample, this clonotype turned up many times. This chain joins TRBV20-1 and TRBJ2-3, with 11 bases fitting TRBD2. J was trimmed by 6 bases and V by 2 bases; bases with no gene match: 4. The CDR3 contains 14 residues. Germline values: CDR1 DFQATT, CDR2 SNEGSKA (reference sequence). The DNA for the CDR3 is TGCAGTGCTAGACTAGCGGGGGGACTGGATACGCAGTATTTT. Amino acid sequence: CSARLAGGLDTQYF.

This clonotype turned up a few times. The V call is TRBV5-1, the J call TRBJ2-7, with a weak D call TRBD1 (5 bases). CDR3 length: 13 residues. Trimming shortened V by 3 bases and J by 5 bases, and 12 bases separated the two germline ends. Germline loops: CDR1 SGHRS, CDR2 YFSETQ. The CDR3 bases are TGCGCCAGCAGCTCATCAGGGTCCCACGAGCAGTACTTC. Its translation: CASSSSGSHEQYF.

This clonotype was observed a single time. This chain links TRBV20-1 with TRBJ1-6; TRBD1 agrees at 10 bases. The germline gives CDR1 DFQATT, CDR2 SNEGSKA (reference sequence). The CDR3 runs 15 residues. V gave up 6 bases and J gave up 8 bases; unmatched junction bases: 10. The CDR3 reads CSARRQGADDSPLHF. The DNA of the CDR3 is TGCAGTGCAAGGCGACAGGGGGCTGACGATTCACCCCTCCACTTT.

This clonotype showed up just a few times. The V gene is TRBV6-2 or TRBV6-3, the J gene TRBJ1-1; no firm D call. Germline V gene lookup returns CDR1 MNHEY and CDR2 SVGEGT. The V gene lost 0 bases and the J gene lost 0 bases, with 11 bases spanning the gap. There are 16 residues in the CDR3. As DNA, the CDR3 is TGTGCCAGCAGTTACTCACGGTACGACATGAACACTGAAGCTTTCTTT. It specifies CASSYSRYDMNTEAFF.

This clonotype was detected many times. CDR3 amino acids: CASSQYSYGYTF. The CDR3, as DNA: TGTGCCAGCAGTCAATACAGCTATGGCTACACCTTC. The chain has TRBV12-3 or TRBV12-4 and TRBJ1-2; D ambiguous. This CDR3 region has 12 residues. With 5 bases removed from V and 4 bases from J, the gap between germline ends came to 8 bases.

The gene calls are TRBV4-3 and TRBJ2-1; the D call may be TRBD1 or TRBD2 (6 bases each). The CDR3 length is 16 residues. Germline CDR1 is LGHNA and CDR2 is YSLEER. The ends were cut back, 4 bases at V and 0 bases at J, with 13 bases in the middle. CDR3 region: CASSRIKGGSYNEQFF. The CDR3 DNA reads as TGCGCCAGCAGCCGGATAAAGGGGGGCTCCTACAATGAGCAGTTCTTC.

The genes are TRBV3-1 and TRBJ1-2; no clear D gene. The CDR3 spans 15 residues. Trimming cost V 2 bases and J 4 bases, with 14 bases left between them. Germline CDR1 is LGHDT and CDR2 is YNNKEL (reference sequence). CDR3: CASSQSQARVYGYTF. Here the CDR3 DNA reads TGTGCCAGCAGCCAATCTCAGGCCCGGGTCTATGGCTACACCTTC.

This clonotype has a handful of counts. The chain joins TRBV12-3 or TRBV12-4 to TRBJ2-6, with 9 bases aligning to TRBD1. The CDR3 is made up of 17 amino acids. Unmatched junction bases numbered 5, after V lost 3 bases and J lost 2 bases. CDR3 protein: CASSFIQGAPGANVLTF. CDR3 nucleotide sequence: TGTGCCAGCAGTTTCATACAGGGGGCGCCTGGGGCCAACGTCCTGACTTTC.

The DNA of the CDR3 is TGCAGTGCTAGAGCGACAGGCGGGATGACTAGCGGGAACTACGAGCAGTACTTC. Translation: CSARATGGMTSGNYEQYF. The chain recombines TRBV20-1 with TRBJ2-7; 11 bases are shared with TRBD2. The trim removed 1 base at V and 3 bases at J, leaving 14 bases unmatched. Per the germline V gene, CDR1 is DFQATT and CDR2 is SNEGSKA (reference sequence). This CDR3 contains 18 residues.

V and J are TRBV25-1 and TRBJ2-1; TRBD1 aligns across 8 bases. The CDR3 has 16 amino acids. Looked up from germline, CDR1 is MGHDK and CDR2 is SYGVNS. J gave up 3 bases and V 4 bases, and 8 bases lay outside the gene matches. The CDR3 spells CASSVTGGTIYNEQFF. CDR3 DNA sequence: TGTGCCAGCAGTGTTACAGGGGGGACCATCTACAATGAGCAGTTCTTC.

This chain connects TRBV20-1 to TRBJ2-6, with no clear D. The CDR3 is made up of 19 amino acids. Germline V lookup: CDR1 DFQATT, CDR2 SNEGSKA (reference sequence). V lost 0 bases and J 0 bases, leaving 18 bases between the germline ends. This chain's CDR3 is CSARDLASPGSSGANVLTF. For the CDR3, the DNA is TGCAGTGCTAGAGATCTTGCCTCCCCCGGTAGCTCTGGGGCCAACGTCCTGACTTTC.

There are many counts of this clonotype. Relative to the germline gene, one junction end is altered; a read error may explain this. The chain joins TRBV12-3 or TRBV12-4 to TRBJ1-2, with D possibly TRBD1 on 6 matching bases. The CDR3 spans 13 residues. CDR3 DNA sequence: TGTGCCAGCAGTCAACAGGGTTACTACGGCTACACCTTC. Its translation is CASSQQGYYGYTF.

This clonotype occurred a few times. The chain couples TRBV6-1 to TRBJ2-7; D call uncertain. This CDR3 is 14 amino acids long. The V and J ends lost 5 bases and 2 bases respectively, with 13 bases between them. CDR1 is MNHNS and CDR2 is SASEGT in the germline V gene. The DNA for the CDR3 is TGTGCCAGCAGTCAGCCCCCTTCGCCCTACGAGCAGTACTTC. Translated, it gives CASSQPPSPYEQYF.